This T cell receptor (beta chain) originates from a study of T cell responses to AZD1222 COVID-19 vaccine. Study results and limitations: The sample set comprised mostly white British donors with more females, and clonal diversity was possibly underestimated. Among AZD1222 vaccinees, only 6 or 7 were seropositive at baseline. Following two doses of AZD1222, Spike-specific TCR breadth and depth rose.

Looked up from germline, CDR1 is SGHVS and CDR2 is FNYEAQ. Germline trimming cut 3 bases from V and 2 bases from J; bases unmatched to any gene: 7. This CDR3 comprises 17 residues. Comment on this clone: The antigen is undetermined.

Clones were read by immunoSEQ multiplex PCR, and TCRdb kept only the in-frame ones, dropping some. This sample has some 150,000 clones, with approximately 91% found just once. Specimen: peripheral blood, collected after recovery from COVID-19. This chain joins TRBV7-6 and TRBJ2-2; 9 bases line up with TRBD2. The sequence was obtained from an adult who had recovered from COVID-19. The CDR3 sequence: CASSFRAGGSNTGELFF. In nucleotides, the CDR3 is TGTGCCAGCAGCTTTCGAGCGGGAGGAAGTAACACCGGGGAGCTGTTTTTT.